The 15 T cell receptor beta chains reported below all come from one sample, sequenced in a study of OX40 agonist ivuxolimab in advanced cancers. Profiled with immunoSEQ multiplex PCR; TCRdb holds only in-frame clones, not every one. This sample carries tens of thousands of clones, under 85% of them seen once, and the ten largest clones take around 4.5%. Sample: CD4+ or CD8+ T cells sorted from blood, taken in a trial of the OX40 agonist ivuxolimab. These receptors were obtained from an adult with an advanced solid tumor such as melanoma, head and neck, liver or kidney cancer.

This clone appeared a single time. V and J are TRBV18 and TRBJ2-7; 10 positions agree with TRBD1. The germline CDR1 and CDR2 sequences are KGHSH and LQKENI. CDR3 size: 16 residues. V was clipped by 0 bases and J by 6 bases; unmatched bases: 8. The CDR3 region has the DNA TGTGCCAGCTCACCACCTAGGGGACAGGGGTCGGGCGAGCAGTACTTC. Its translation is CASSPPRGQGSGEQYF.

The rearrangement links TRBV28 to TRBJ2-6; D gene unclear. The CDR3 is made up of 13 amino acids. Trimming removed 4 bases from V and 2 bases from J, with 3 bases in between. Germline CDR1 and CDR2: MDHEN and SYDVKM. CDR3: CASSYPGANVLTF. The CDR3 DNA follows: TGTGCCAGCAGTTATCCTGGGGCCAACGTCCTGACTTTC.

The chain couples TRBV29-1 to TRBJ1-2; the D is unclear. The germline CDR1 and CDR2 sequences are SQVTM and ANQGSEA. V shed 4 bases and J shed 8 bases, with 2 bases lying between them. The CDR3 extends over 8 amino acids. The CDR3 bases are TGCAGCGTTGGCGGCTACACCTTC. Its protein product is CSVGGYTF.

In this sample, this clone turned up a few times. The gene calls are TRBV28 and TRBJ2-5, with 7 bases aligning to TRBD2. CDR1 and CDR2 (germline): MDHEN, SYDVKM. There are 15 residues in the CDR3. The V and J ends lost 5 bases and 3 bases, in that order; junction bases with no gene match: 9. The CDR3 region is CASSRTGTTKETQYF. CDR3 DNA: TGTGCCAGCAGTCGGACCGGGACTACGAAAGAGACCCAGTACTTC.

The genes are TRBV28 and TRBJ1-2; the match to TRBD1 covers 8 bases. The V gene end was trimmed by 6 bases and the J gene end by 2 bases; junction bases not matched to a gene: 8. Germline V gives CDR1 MDHEN, CDR2 SYDVKM. This CDR3 spans 15 amino acids. The CDR3 DNA sequence: TGTGCCAGCAGCTCTCAAGGACAGGGAAACTATGGCTACACCTTC. This sequence encodes CASSSQGQGNYGYTF.

V gene TRBV19 combines with J gene TRBJ1-3; 7 bases fit TRBD1. This CDR3 is built from 14 residues. V gave up 5 bases and J gave up 3 bases; unmatched junction bases: 4. Germline V lookup: CDR1 LNHDA, CDR2 SQIVND (reference sequence). CDR3: CASSAGQDGNTIYF. CDR3 nucleotides: TGTGCCAGTAGTGCCGGACAGGATGGAAACACCATATATTTT.

V is TRBV18 and J is TRBJ2-3; tentatively, D is TRBD2 (6 bases). The V end was cut by 8 bases, the J end by 2 bases, with 17 bases between. Germline V gives CDR1 KGHSH, CDR2 LQKENI. The CDR3 loop spans 15 amino acids. This CDR3 is CASATRGGVTDTQYF. The CDR3 DNA sequence: TGTGCCAGCGCTACTCGAGGCGGGGTCACAGATACGCAGTATTTT.

V and J are TRBV30 and TRBJ1-1, with 7 bases fitting TRBD1. The CDR3 length is 16 residues. Germline CDR1 and CDR2: GTSNPN and SVGIG (reference sequence). V shed 0 bases and J 3 bases; nucleotides not matched to a gene: 10. CDR3 sequence: CAWSVKQGRGYTEAFF. CDR3 sequence (DNA): TGTGCCTGGAGTGTAAAACAGGGGCGAGGGTACACTGAAGCTTTCTTT.

This chain uses TRBV7-6 with TRBJ2-3, with a tentative D call TRBD1 (5 bases). V shed 1 base and J shed 6 bases, with 17 bases lying between them. The CDR3 has 16 amino acids. Germline V gene lookup returns CDR1 SGHVS and CDR2 FNYEAQ. The chain's CDR3 is CASSLEGVSPGDTQYF. For the CDR3, the DNA is TGTGCCAGCAGCTTAGAAGGGGTATCGCCTGGGGATACGCAGTATTTT. Together with reference TRBV7-6 and TRBJ2-3, the CDR3 gives the full variable domain: GAGVSQSPRYKVTKRGQDVALRCDPISGHVSLYWYRQALGQGPEFLTYFNYEAQQDKSGLPNDRFSAERPEGSISTLTIQRTEQRDSAMYRCASSLEGVSPGDTQYFGPGTRLTVL.

J is TRBJ2-7 and V is TRBV30; D call uncertain. Germline CDR1 and CDR2: GTSNPN and SVGIG (reference sequence). V shed 2 bases and J shed 3 bases, with 8 bases lying between them. The CDR3 sequence is 12 residues long. CDR3 in amino acids: CAWSLTDYEQYF. Written as DNA, the CDR3 is TGTGCCTGGAGTCTAACGGACTACGAGCAGTACTTC.

The chain links TRBV7-9 to TRBJ2-5; D possibly corresponds to TRBD1 (6 bases). The CDR3 length is 14 residues. Trimming shortened V by 4 bases and J by 1 base, and 10 bases separated the two germline ends. The germline V gene has CDR1 SEHNR and CDR2 FQNEAQ (reference sequence). This chain's CDR3 is CASSSQGFQETQYF. The CDR3 DNA sequence: TGTGCCAGCAGCTCGCAGGGGTTCCAAGAGACCCAGTACTTC.

This clone was seen once. The chain couples TRBV28 to TRBJ2-7, with 9 bases fitting TRBD2. CDR1 is MDHEN and CDR2 is SYDVKM in the germline V gene. The CDR3 contains 16 residues. V lost 2 bases, J lost 2 bases, and 7 bases stayed unmatched. The CDR3 loop is CASSLGPGLAPYEQYF. The CDR3 nucleotides read TGTGCCAGCAGTTTAGGACCGGGACTAGCACCCTACGAGCAGTACTTC.

The V call is TRBV7-9, the J call TRBJ2-5, with D perhaps TRBD1 (6 bases). The V and J ends lost 1 base and 2 bases respectively, with 8 bases between them. The CDR3 is 14 amino acids. Germline V lookup: CDR1 SEHNR, CDR2 FQNEAQ (reference sequence). CDR3 loop: CASSLVGGQETQYF. The CDR3 nucleotides read TGTGCCAGCAGCTTAGTAGGGGGACAAGAGACCCAGTACTTC.

This chain uses TRBV7-3 with TRBJ2-2; D is perhaps TRBD2 (7 bases). The length of the CDR3 is 15 residues. Germline lookup yields CDR1 SGHTA and CDR2 FQGTGA. The ends were cut back, 5 bases at V and 1 base at J, with 11 bases in the middle. The CDR3 nucleotides read TGTGCCAGCAGCCCCGGGGGGCTGAACACCGGGGAGCTGTTTTTT. Its protein product is CASSPGGLNTGELFF.

This chain's CDR3 is CASSLGTFDSPLHF. In DNA form, the CDR3 reads TGTGCCAGCAGCCTAGGGACATTTGATTCACCCCTCCACTTT. The genes are TRBV28 and TRBJ1-6; a weak D match, TRBD1 (6 bases). The V gene lost 6 bases and the J gene lost 8 bases, with 14 bases spanning the gap. The germline V gene has CDR1 MDHEN and CDR2 SYDVKM. This CDR3 contains 14 residues.